The 19 T cell receptor beta chains listed next were all sequenced from one sample in a study of Graves' ophthalmopathy and Graves' hyperthyroidism. Researchers took RNA transcripts and amplified TCR beta CDR3 regions from them. The library came from an HTBI-primed first-round RT-PCR and a second-round multiplex PCR. MiXCR, run by TCRdb on the multiplex PCR reads, gives a single entry per CDR3 protein. The repertoire holds 350,000 to 450,000 distinct CDR3 sequences, with 21% as singletons. Sequenced input: peripheral blood. All receptors come from a woman aged 18-29 years with stable Graves' hyperthyroidism.

This rearrangement joins TRBV10-1 to TRBJ2-7, with D uncertain. Per the germline V gene, CDR1 is WNHNN and CDR2 is SYGVQD (reference sequence). V lost 2 bases, J lost 7 bases, and 12 bases lay in between. The CDR3 covers 13 residues. The CDR3 sequence: CASSEGELGEQYF. CDR3 nucleotides: TGCGCCAGCAGTGAGGGCGAACTGGGGGAGCAGTACTTC.

This clonotype was counted many times. The chain couples TRBV29-1 to TRBJ2-7; D unclear. Trimming shortened V by 4 bases and J by 5 bases, and 15 bases separated the two germline ends. The CDR3 sequence is 13 residues long. Germline V gene sequence: CDR1 SQVTM, CDR2 ANQGSEA. CDR3 sequence reads: CSVAGQAQDEQYF. The CDR3 DNA reads TGCAGCGTTGCCGGGCAGGCCCAGGACGAGCAGTACTTC.

This clonotype was seen many times. V gene TRBV20-1 combines with J gene TRBJ1-6, with a weak D call TRBD1 (5 bases). Looked up from germline, CDR1 is DFQATT and CDR2 is SNEGSKA (reference sequence). The CDR3 contains 13 residues. V lost 6 bases and J 12 bases, leaving 18 bases between the germline ends. The CDR3 DNA is TGCAGTGCAGCTCCTCGGGGCGCTGAACCCCTCCACTTT. Protein sequence: CSAAPRGAEPLHF.

This clonotype was seen at least ten times. DNA of the CDR3: TGTGCCAGCAGCTTAGACGGGACAGGGGGAACCTACGAGCAGTACTTC. Translated, it gives CASSLDGTGGTYEQYF. The chain is built from TRBV7-3 and TRBJ2-7; TRBD1 matches 11 bases. This CDR3 contains 16 residues. CDR1 is SGHTA and CDR2 is FQGTGA in the germline V gene. J gave up 2 bases and V 2 bases, and 5 bases lay outside the gene matches.

This clonotype was recorded at least ten times. V gene TRBV6-1 combines with J gene TRBJ2-2; D not resolved. V dropped 0 bases and J dropped 4 bases, with 9 bases sitting between them. CDR3 length equals 15 residues. Germline V lookup: CDR1 MNHNS, CDR2 SASEGT. The chain's CDR3 is CASSEAADGTGELFF. In nucleotides, the CDR3 is TGTGCCAGCAGTGAAGCGGCAGACGGCACCGGGGAGCTGTTTTTT.

This clonotype was counted at least ten times. The rearrangement uses TRBV6-1 and TRBJ1-1; 7 bases are a match to TRBD1. There are 16 residues in the CDR3. The ends lost 7 bases at V and 1 base at J; junction bases unmatched: 12. The germline CDR1 and CDR2 sequences are MNHNS and SASEGT. This CDR3 reads CASIRQGSAKNTEAFF. The CDR3 DNA sequence: TGTGCCAGCATCAGACAGGGTTCTGCTAAGAACACTGAAGCTTTCTTT.

The V and J genes are TRBV28 and TRBJ2-4; perhaps TRBD2 as D (5 bases). CDR3 size: 14 residues. Trimming cost V 8 bases and J 0 bases, with 11 bases left between them. CDR1 and CDR2 (germline): MDHEN, SYDVKM. The CDR3 region is CASRRQLAKNIQYF. The CDR3 coding sequence is TGTGCCAGCCGGAGGCAGTTAGCCAAAAACATTCAGTACTTC.

V is TRBV5-1 and J is TRBJ2-7, with TRBD2 matching 12 bases. CDR3 length: 15 amino acids. CDR1 and CDR2 from the germline V gene are SGHRS and YFSETQ. The V and J ends lost 4 bases and 3 bases, in that order; junction bases with no gene match: 5. CDR3 DNA: TGCGCCAGCAGCGTCCTAGCGGGGGGGCTCTACGAGCAGTACTTC. Residues: CASSVLAGGLYEQYF.

This clonotype occurred many times. J is TRBJ2-5 and V is TRBV29-1; 8 nucleotides line up with TRBD1. This CDR3 has 14 amino acids. Germline CDR1 reads SQVTM; CDR2 reads ANQGSEA. The junction had 8 bases not matched to a gene; V was cut back by 4 bases and J by 4 bases. DNA for the CDR3: TGCAGCGTTGTTGGGAGGACAGGGCGAGAGACCCAGTACTTC. Amino acids: CSVVGRTGRETQYF.

The V gene is TRBV7-9, the J gene TRBJ1-5, with a tentative D call TRBD1 (5 bases). Between the trimmed V and J ends, which lost 3 bases and 7 bases, there was a span of 16 bases. CDR3 size: 15 residues. Germline lookup yields CDR1 SEHNR and CDR2 FQNEAQ (reference sequence). DNA for the CDR3: TGTGCCAGCAGCTTCGGGGGGAGTTATTTCCAGCCCCAGCATTTT. This encodes CASSFGGSYFQPQHF.

The table lists this clonotype with many counts. The chain is built from TRBV5-1 and TRBJ2-5; TRBD2 agrees at 13 bases. The length of the CDR3 is 16 residues. Germline V gene sequence: CDR1 SGHRS, CDR2 YFSETQ. Trimming removed 7 bases from V and 4 bases from J; junction bases left unmatched: 10. CDR3 loop: CASHPAGTSGTETQYF. The CDR3, as DNA: TGCGCCAGCCATCCGGCAGGGACTAGCGGGACAGAGACCCAGTACTTC.

This clonotype was counted ten times or more. The CDR3 DNA is TGTGCCAGCGGGGTCTATGGCTACACCTTC. It encodes CASGVYGYTF. This rearrangement joins TRBV6-2 or TRBV6-3 to TRBJ1-2; D is ambiguous. This CDR3 region has 10 residues. Germline CDR1 MNHEY, CDR2 SVGEGT. V lost 8 bases and J 4 bases, leaving 5 bases between the germline ends.

V and J are TRBV10-1 and TRBJ2-5; 7 nucleotides agree with TRBD2. CDR1 and CDR2 from the germline V gene are WNHNN and SYGVQD (reference sequence). With V trimmed by 0 bases and J by 5 bases, 6 bases remained unmatched. The CDR3 is 15 residues long. Here the CDR3 DNA reads TGCGCCAGCAGTGAGTCGACAGCGGGGCTGGAGACCCAGTACTTC. This sequence encodes CASSESTAGLETQYF.

A note on this clonotype: Just one base apart from a much larger clone, this may be a read error. V is TRBV6-5 and J is TRBJ2-7; D remains unclear. This CDR3 region has 14 residues. Germline CDR1 MNHEY, CDR2 SVGAGI. The chain's CDR3 is CASSYSILGNEQCF. CDR3 nucleotide sequence: TGTGCCAGCAGTTACTCGATTCTGGGGAACGAGCAGTGCTTC.

This clonotype has at least ten counts. The rearrangement joins TRBV12-3 or TRBV12-4 to TRBJ1-2; D may be TRBD1 (5 bases). V was trimmed by 6 bases and J by 7 bases, leaving 15 bases between them. The CDR3 has 13 amino acids. The CDR3 DNA sequence: TGTGCCAGCAGCCGGATGGGACGGCTTGGCTACACCTTC. Amino acids: CASSRMGRLGYTF.

The chain combines TRBV5-1 with TRBJ2-5; a weak D match, TRBD1 (6 bases). The CDR3 is 14 amino acids. Germline V CDR1 and CDR2: SGHRS, YFSETQ. V dropped 2 bases and J dropped 5 bases, with 13 bases sitting between them. DNA of the CDR3: TGCGCCAGCAGCTTTGGACAGATCGGGGAGACCCAGTACTTC. It specifies CASSFGQIGETQYF. Using reference TRBV5-1 and TRBJ2-5 for the parts outside the CDR3, the full variable domain is KAGVTQTPRYLIKTRGQQVTLSCSPISGHRSVSWYQQTPGQGLQFLFEYFSETQRNKGNFPGRFSGRQFSNSRSEMNVSTLELGDSALYLCASSFGQIGETQYFGPGTRLLVL.

With regard to this clonotype: Likely a read error: the CDR3 ends without its conserved phenylalanine or tryptophan. The chain recombines TRBV3-1 with TRBJ2-6, with D unclear. Germline values: CDR1 LGHDT, CDR2 YNNKEL (reference sequence). The CDR3 totals 14 residues. Trimming cost V 3 bases and J 4 bases, with 7 bases left between them. CDR3 bases: TGTGCCAGCAGCCATCCGTCAGGGGCCAACGTCCTGACTTAC. This codes for CASSHPSGANVLTY.

In this sample, this clonotype turned up many times. This chain uses TRBV2 with TRBJ2-5; the match to TRBD1 covers 7 bases. This CDR3 spans 13 amino acids. J was trimmed by 2 bases and V by 9 bases; bases with no gene match: 6. The V gene's germline CDR1 is SNHLY and CDR2 FYNNEI. The CDR3 region is CASLRDSQETQYF. Written as DNA, the CDR3 is TGTGCCAGTCTCCGGGACAGTCAAGAGACCCAGTACTTC.

The rearrangement links TRBV7-3 to TRBJ2-7; TRBD2 might be the D (6 bases). The CDR3 runs to 15 residues. Germline CDR1 SGHTA, CDR2 FQGTGA. V was trimmed by 0 bases and J by 3 bases, leaving 12 bases between them. The CDR3 spells CASSLTGDSFYEQYF. CDR3 nucleotides: TGTGCCAGCAGCTTAACTGGGGACTCTTTCTACGAGCAGTACTTC.